These 16 T cell receptor beta chains share one sample of origin, sequenced in a study of CD8 T cells in Susac syndrome. When the RNA was reverse transcribed, random hexamers were used with an input of about 0.5 to 1 ug. TCRdb reanalysed the immunoSEQ multiplex PCR reads using MiXCR and keeps one entry per CDR3 protein. The table lists about 160,000 distinct CDR3 sequences, around 93% of them singletons. Source material: CD4+ T cells from PBMCs. The receptor set was obtained from a human donor in good health.

CDR3 residues: CASGRGPSTDTQYF. CDR3 in DNA: TGTGCCAGCGGGAGGGGGCCGAGCACAGATACGCAGTATTTT. V and J are TRBV19 and TRBJ2-3, with D possibly matching TRBD2 (8 bases). CDR3 size: 14 residues. Trimming left V 9 bases short and J 0 bases short, with 13 bases between. Germline values: CDR1 LNHDA, CDR2 SQIVND (reference sequence).

The chain combines TRBV18 with TRBJ2-4; the D gene is possibly TRBD1 (5 bases). In germline, CDR1 is KGHSH, CDR2 LQKENI. V dropped 2 bases and J dropped 0 bases, with 8 bases sitting between them. This CDR3 has 15 amino acids. The CDR3 sequence is CASSPLGEAKNIQYF. The CDR3 coding sequence is TGTGCCAGCTCACCATTAGGGGAAGCCAAAAACATTCAGTACTTC. Full variable domain (remainder filled in from reference TRBV18 and TRBJ2-4): NAGVMQNPRHLVRRRGQEARLRCSPMKGHSHVYWYRQLPEEGLKFMVYLQKENIIDESGMPKERFSAEFPKEGPSILRIQQVVRGDSAAYFCASSPLGEAKNIQYFGAGTRLSVL.

The gene calls are TRBV6-5 and TRBJ1-6, with TRBD1 matching 7 bases. The CDR3 runs to 13 residues. Looked up from germline, CDR1 is MNHEY and CDR2 is SVGAGI. V gave up 6 bases and J gave up 10 bases; unmatched junction bases: 6. This chain's CDR3 is CASRGGQASPLHF. The CDR3, as DNA: TGTGCCAGCAGGGGTGGACAGGCGTCACCCCTCCACTTT.

The V and J genes are TRBV20-1 and TRBJ2-5; 10 bases fit TRBD2. This CDR3 is built from 13 residues. Trimming removed 4 bases from V and 3 bases from J; junction bases left unmatched: 2. Germline loops: CDR1 DFQATT, CDR2 SNEGSKA (reference sequence). In DNA, the CDR3 is TGCAGTGCTATTACTAGCGGGGAAGAGACCCAGTACTTC. It yields the protein CSAITSGEETQYF.

There are a few counts of this clonotype. V usage is TRBV5-4 and J usage is TRBJ1-5, with 7 bases fitting TRBD1. Trimming at V came to 3 bases and at J to 2 bases, leaving 2 bases not matched to a gene. The CDR3 length is 14 residues. The germline CDR1 and CDR2 sequences are SGHNT and YYREEE (reference sequence). CDR3 sequence reads: CASSSDRGNQPQHF. The CDR3 coding sequence is TGTGCCAGCAGCTCCGACAGGGGCAATCAGCCCCAGCATTTT.

The CDR3 loop reads CSAREAGLGNSPLHF. In nucleotides, the CDR3 is TGCAGTGCTAGAGAGGCGGGGTTGGGTAATTCACCCCTCCACTTT. The rearrangement joins TRBV20-1 to TRBJ1-6; D is unresolved. The germline V gene encodes CDR1 DFQATT and CDR2 SNEGSKA (reference sequence). This CDR3 contains 15 residues. Trimming stripped 0 bases from V and 6 bases from J, with 12 bases between.

The rearrangement uses TRBV5-1 and TRBJ2-5; TRBD1 or TRBD2 may be the D gene (5 bases each). The germline CDR1 and CDR2 sequences are SGHRS and YFSETQ. CDR3 length: 15 residues. V was trimmed by 3 bases and J by 5 bases, leaving 17 bases between them. Here the CDR3 reads CASSSSGTLGETQYF. For the CDR3, the DNA is TGCGCCAGCAGCTCTTCCGGGACCCTGGGGGAGACCCAGTACTTC.

The genes are TRBV3-1 and TRBJ1-4; D unresolved. Between the trimmed V and J ends, which lost 4 bases and 12 bases, there was a span of 18 bases. This CDR3 is built from 14 residues. Germline V gene lookup returns CDR1 LGHDT and CDR2 YNNKEL (reference sequence). The CDR3: CASSLNNPALQLFF. The CDR3 DNA reads TGTGCCAGCAGCCTAAACAACCCTGCGTTGCAACTGTTTTTT.

The chain couples TRBV20-1 to TRBJ1-1; possible D gene TRBD1, 5 bases. The length of the CDR3 is 14 residues. The V end was cut by 1 base, the J end by 2 bases, with 11 bases between. Germline CDR1 and CDR2: DFQATT and SNEGSKA (reference sequence). The CDR3 sequence is CSARARDSNTEAFF. The CDR3 nucleotides read TGCAGTGCTAGAGCTCGGGACTCCAACACTGAAGCTTTCTTT.

The rearrangement links TRBV2 to TRBJ2-4; tentative D call: TRBD2 (6 bases). There are 15 residues in the CDR3. Germline CDR1 and CDR2: SNHLY and FYNNEI. With 7 bases removed from V and 0 bases from J, the gap between germline ends came to 13 bases. CDR3 amino acids: CASTPPGVAKNIQYF. The CDR3 coding sequence is TGTGCCAGCACCCCCCCGGGAGTAGCCAAAAACATTCAGTACTTC.

The V and J genes are TRBV2 and TRBJ2-5, with D tentatively TRBD1 or TRBD2 (5 bases each). With 1 base removed from V and 5 bases from J, the gap between germline ends came to 11 bases. The germline V gene encodes CDR1 SNHLY and CDR2 FYNNEI. The CDR3 runs to 14 residues. The CDR3 DNA is TGTGCCAGCAGTGAAGAAGGGGACGGGGAGACCCAGTACTTC. Protein product: CASSEEGDGETQYF.

The chain employs TRBV4-1 and TRBJ2-7; the match to TRBD1 covers 9 bases. V lost 4 bases to trimming and J lost 6 bases; unmatched junction nucleotides: 13. The CDR3 has 16 amino acids. Germline V lookup: CDR1 MGHRA, CDR2 YSYEKL. CDR3 in amino acids: CASSPRRGQGRGEQYF. The CDR3 DNA follows: TGCGCCAGCAGCCCCCGGCGAGGACAGGGGAGAGGCGAGCAGTACTTC.

This chain joins TRBV25-1 and TRBJ1-1, with 8 bases aligning to TRBD1. The V gene end was trimmed by 7 bases and the J gene end by 7 bases; junction bases not matched to a gene: 8. CDR3 size: 13 residues. CDR1 and CDR2 (germline): MGHDK, SYGVNS. The CDR3 sequence is CASTPTGESEAFF. For the CDR3, the DNA is TGTGCCAGCACACCGACAGGGGAAAGTGAAGCTTTCTTT.

The chain is built from TRBV5-1 and TRBJ1-3; perhaps TRBD1 as D (6 bases). The CDR3 consists of 18 residues. Per germline, CDR1 SGHRS and CDR2 YFSETQ. V lost 3 bases and J lost 0, with 19 bases in between. CDR3 coding DNA: TGCGCCAGCAGCTCCCTGACCGGGACACTCTACTCTGGAAACACCATATATTTT. It yields the protein CASSSLTGTLYSGNTIYF.

As for this clonotype: The junction departs from germline at one end; a sequencing error may be responsible. This sequence joins TRBV12-3 or TRBV12-4 and TRBJ2-5; no firm D call. This CDR3 region has 15 residues. CDR3 sequence (DNA): TGTGCCAGCAGTCCACAGAGGATGGGAATAGAGGCCCAGTACTTC. Its translation: CASSPQRMGIEAQYF.

This chain joins TRBV6-6 and TRBJ2-1, with 7 nucleotides matching TRBD2. The trim removed 9 bases at V and 10 bases at J, leaving 9 bases unmatched. This CDR3 region has 12 residues. Germline V gives CDR1 MNHNY, CDR2 SVGAGI (reference sequence). The CDR3 DNA sequence: TGTGCCAGTGGACTAGTTGATGAGGAGCAGTTCTTC. This gives the protein CASGLVDEEQFF.